This TCR beta chain was sequenced for a study of blood T cell repertoires in COVID-19. Looking at the study overall: COVID-19 samples from acute and convalescent phases originated in the United States, Italy and Spain.

Seattle cases were enrolled at active infection and followed longitudinally. Per the original data handling: Reference gene primers were amplified, and this amplification served to estimate nucleated cell counts. Sequencing used immunoSEQ multiplex PCR; TCRdb keeps in-frame clones, though not all of them. V, J and clone size were drawn from that table, and D and trimming were deduced from the DNA. The sample records about 370,000 clones, around 89% being singletons. Trimming cost V 6 bases and J 1 base; bases outside gene matches: 9. The CDR3 spans 16 residues. CDR1 and CDR2 from the germline V gene are MDHEN and SYDVKM.

This chain uses TRBV28 with TRBJ1-5; 7 positions agree with TRBD1. The sample was peripheral blood. This receptor was obtained from a woman in her 30s with COVID-19, enrolled during active disease. CDR3 in amino acids: CASRDTGALSNQPQHF. The CDR3 DNA is TGTGCCAGCAGGGACACAGGGGCTCTAAGCAATCAGCCCCAGCATTTT.